This TCR beta chain was profiled in a study of blood T cell repertoires in COVID-19. The CDR3 extends over 14 amino acids. V was pared by 4 bases and J by 7 bases, with 5 bases of the junction left unmatched. Germline V gives CDR1 KGHSH, CDR2 LQKENI. TCRdb's table, derived via immunoSEQ multiplex PCR, lists solely in-frame clones and lacks some. This table holds 250,000 to 300,000 clones, roughly 85% found once. The TCR originated in a man in his forties or fifties with active or convalescent COVID-19. This chain links TRBV18 with TRBJ1-5, with 9 nucleotides matching TRBD1. Sequenced input: peripheral blood. In DNA, the CDR3 is TGTGCCAGCTCACGAGAGACAGGGGGACAGCCCCAGCATTTT. Its protein product is CASSRETGGQPQHF.